A selection of T cell receptor beta chains follows, all from one sample in a study of T cells after yellow fever vaccination. TCRdb redid the calling of the 5' RACE reads with MiXCR, one entry per CDR3 protein. In the table there are approximately 260,000 distinct CDR3 sequences, 13% of which are singletons. The sequences come from CD4+ T cells sorted from PBMCs, collected 45 days after the yellow fever booster vaccination. All receptors come from a man aged 25-45 years who received the YFV17D yellow fever vaccine. Both conserved end residues are part of each CDR3. A D gene is named only where the DNA matches it firmly. The size field is filled for only some rows; it gives once, few, many or a size class.

>-|TRBD2|TRBJ2-7|TRBV7-2
CASSPRASGSSYEQYF
TGTGCCAGCAGCCCCCGGGCTAGCGGGAGCTCCTACGAGCAGTACTTC
>-|-|TRBJ2-1|TRBV20-1
CSAMSLANEQFF
TGCAGTGCTATGTCACTAGCCAATGAGCAGTTCTTC
>few|-|TRBJ1-1|TRBV19
CASSIRGTEAFF
TGTGCCAGTAGTATCAGGGGCACTGAAGCTTTCTTT
>-|-|TRBJ2-7|TRBV15
CATSRDIAYEQYF
TGTGCCACCAGCAGGGACATTGCCTACGAGCAGTACTTC
>few|TRBD1|TRBJ2-7|TRBV7-2
CATIGTGAYEQYF
TGTGCCACCATCGGGACAGGGGCCTACGAGCAGTACTTC
>-|TRBD1|TRBJ2-3|TRBV20-1
CSARGDRGQADTQYF
TGCAGTGCTAGAGGGGACAGGGGCCAGGCCGATACGCAGTATTTT
>few|-|TRBJ1-5|TRBV5-1
CASSRTGRPNQPQHF
TGCGCCAGCAGCCGCACAGGACGTCCAAATCAGCCCCAGCATTTT
>-|-|TRBJ2-5|TRBV6-2/TRBV6-3
CASSSSSSQTQYF
TGTGCCAGCAGTTCATCTAGCAGCCAGACCCAGTACTTC
>few|-|TRBJ2-7|TRBV7-2
CASSSPVDYEQYF
TGTGCCAGCAGCTCACCCGTTGACTACGAGCAGTACTTC
>-|-|TRBJ2-7|TRBV29-1
CSVGGYVRGEQYF
TGCAGCGTGGGGGGCTACGTACGTGGCGAGCAGTACTTC
>-|-|TRBJ2-1|TRBV7-8
CASSLGQDIVSKFF
TGTGCCAGCAGCTTAGGTCAGGATATAGTTAGCAAGTTCTTC
>once|-|TRBJ2-7|TRBV5-5
CAIGLGQGYEQYF
TGTGCCATCGGCTTGGGGCAGGGTTACGAGCAGTACTTC
>few|-|TRBJ1-2|TRBV29-1
CSAGGVDSESGYTF
TGCAGCGCTGGGGGGGTGGATTCCGAATCTGGCTACACCTTC
>-|-|TRBJ2-3|TRBV20-1
CSDSAGLTDTQYF
TGCAGTGATAGTGCGGGACTCACAGATACGCAGTATTTT
>-|-|TRBJ2-1|TRBV5-1
CASSLDWVGEQFF
TGCGCCAGCAGCTTGGACTGGGTTGGGGAGCAGTTCTTC
>few|-|TRBJ1-1|TRBV7-2
CASSLVVSAFF
TGTGCCAGCAGCTTAGTCGTTTCGGCTTTCTTT
>many|-|TRBJ2-5|TRBV6-5
CASSYSPSTRPSETQYF
TGTGCCAGCAGTTACAGTCCCTCGACTCGCCCGTCCGAGACCCAGTACTTC
>-|-|TRBJ1-4|TRBV15
CATSTGYWGDNEKLFF
TGTGCCACCAGCACCGGTTATTGGGGAGATAATGAAAAACTGTTTTTT
>few|-|TRBJ2-3|TRBV7-9
CASSTQGRAPDTQYF
TGTGCCAGCAGCACGCAAGGGAGAGCACCAGATACGCAGTATTTT
>-|-|TRBJ2-7|TRBV29-1
CSVANSYEQYF
TGCAGCGTGGCAAATTCCTACGAGCAGTACTTC
>few|-|TRBJ2-2|TRBV20-1
CSAGRSALASHGELFF
TGCAGTGCTGGACGTAGCGCCCTAGCGTCCCACGGGGAGCTGTTTTTT
>many|TRBD1|TRBJ2-7|TRBV27
CASGLDRAYEQYF
TGTGCCAGCGGGCTGGACAGGGCCTACGAGCAGTACTTC
>-|-|TRBJ2-3|TRBV7-3
CASSLTGWADTQYF
TGTGCCAGCAGCTTAACAGGCTGGGCAGATACGCAGTATTTT